One TCR beta chain is described in this entry. The protocol was immunoSEQ multiplex PCR, while the TCRdb copy is restricted to in-frame clones and leaves out a portion. This sample has more than 110,000 clones, with about 88% found just once. These data originate in a study of blood T cell repertoires in COVID-19. V dropped 2 bases and J dropped 2 bases, with 8 bases sitting between them. This CDR3 has 14 residues. Germline CDR1 is WSHSY and CDR2 is SAAADI. This chain connects TRBV10-2 to TRBJ2-3; D perhaps matches TRBD2 (5 bases). This receptor was taken from a human donor in a cohort sampled during active COVID-19. Sequences were obtained from peripheral blood. In DNA, the CDR3 is TGCGCCAGCAGTGAGGAGGGAGCCACAGATACGCAGTATTTT. Translation gives CASSEEGATDTQYF.